The 24 T cell receptor beta chains below all came from one sample that was sequenced in a study of T cell changes during pregnancy in multiple sclerosis (dated by TCRdb to the late 2010s). Libraries were constructed by the immunoSEQ multiplex PCR assay. The table was pulled from immuneACCESS by TCRdb, which kept in-frame rearrangements only. Such tables lose some clones; where checked, under half of the loss comes from unresolved V genes, and the rest has no known cause. This sample gives about 55,000 clones in total; about 87% of them show up just once. Around 0.57% of the sample lies in the top ten. Sequences were derived from CD4+ T cells from peripheral blood mononuclear cells, sampled in the first trimester of pregnancy. These TCRs come from a female donor with multiple sclerosis, enrolled in a pregnancy study.

This chain joins TRBV19 and TRBJ1-1; 9 bases agree with TRBD1. Germline loops: CDR1 LNHDA, CDR2 SQIVND (reference sequence). The CDR3 runs to 14 residues. V was clipped by 7 bases and J by 4 bases; unmatched bases: 7. CDR3 loop: CASTPDRGLTEAFF. CDR3 DNA: TGTGCCAGTACCCCGGACAGGGGTCTCACTGAAGCTTTCTTT.

J is TRBJ2-5 and V is TRBV7-9; D gene unclear. The ends were cut back, 5 bases at V and 9 bases at J, with 7 bases in the middle. Looked up from germline, CDR1 is SEHNR and CDR2 is FQNEAQ (reference sequence). The CDR3 totals 10 residues. CDR3 bases: TGTGCCAGCAGCGGGCTGGCCCAGTACTTC. This codes for CASSGLAQYF.

This clone has more than one count but fewer than ten. This chain joins TRBV6-5 and TRBJ2-7; TRBD1 might be the D (6 bases). CDR3 length: 13 residues. Between the trimmed V and J ends, which lost 5 bases and 1 base, there was a span of 9 bases. The germline CDR1 and CDR2 sequences are MNHEY and SVGAGI. The CDR3 nucleotides are TGTGCCAGCAGTAGCGGACAGTCCTACGAGCAGTACTTC. Its translation is CASSSGQSYEQYF.

This clone was seen a handful of times. The chain links TRBV19 to TRBJ1-2; TRBD1 aligns across 8 bases. Unmatched junction bases numbered 9, after V lost 4 bases and J lost 2 bases. Germline V gene data show CDR1 as LNHDA and CDR2 as SQIVND (reference sequence). The CDR3 contains 16 residues. The chain's CDR3 is CASSNLGTGPNYGYTF. In nucleotides, the CDR3 is TGTGCCAGTAGTAATCTCGGGACAGGACCAAACTATGGCTACACCTTC. Full variable domain (rest looked up from reference TRBV19 and TRBJ1-2): DGGITQSPKYLFRKEGQNVTLSCEQNLNHDAMYWYRQDPGQGLRLIYYSQIVNDFQKGDIAEGYSVSREKKESFPLTVTSAQKNPTAFYLCASSNLGTGPNYGYTFGSGTRLTVV.

This chain connects TRBV5-1 to TRBJ2-7; weak D call: TRBD2 (6 bases). The germline CDR1 and CDR2 sequences are SGHRS and YFSETQ. Between the trimmed V and J ends, which lost 1 base and 2 bases, there was a span of 16 bases. The CDR3 is made up of 16 amino acids. CDR3: CASSLSTSGGTYEQYF. For the CDR3, the DNA is TGCGCCAGCAGCTTGTCGACGTCCGGGGGAACCTACGAGCAGTACTTC.

CDR3 residues: CASSTRGVAGGLQETQYF. The CDR3 region has the DNA TGTGCCAGCAGTACCCGAGGGGTGGCGGGGGGGCTCCAAGAGACCCAGTACTTC. V usage is TRBV2 and J usage is TRBJ2-5; 9 bases align to TRBD2. The CDR3 runs 18 residues. V was pared by 5 bases and J by 1 base, with 14 bases of the junction left unmatched. Germline CDR1 and CDR2: SNHLY and FYNNEI.

The chain uses TRBV15 and TRBJ2-5, with D unresolved. Germline V lookup: CDR1 LNHNV, CDR2 YYDKDF (reference sequence). The CDR3 runs 17 residues. Trimming removed 0 bases from V and 2 bases from J, with 16 bases in between. The CDR3 DNA sequence: TGTGCCACCAGCAGAGATCTTATTACAAGAGGTCAAGAGACCCAGTACTTC. Protein product: CATSRDLITRGQETQYF.

CDR3 protein: CASSRGGTGLRSRQETQYF. The CDR3 DNA is TGTGCCAGCAGCCGTGGTGGGACAGGGTTGAGGAGTCGACAAGAGACCCAGTACTTC. This chain joins TRBV5-4 and TRBJ2-5; 9 bases align to TRBD1. With 4 bases clipped from V and 2 bases from J, the junction kept 18 bases outside the gene matches. Germline V gene sequence: CDR1 SGHNT, CDR2 YYREEE (reference sequence). CDR3 length: 19 amino acids.

V gene TRBV6-1 combines with J gene TRBJ2-7; 14 nucleotides match TRBD2. Per germline, CDR1 MNHNS and CDR2 SASEGT. J lost 4 bases, V lost 10 bases, and 6 bases had no gene match. The CDR3 totals 14 residues. In DNA form, the CDR3 reads TGTGCCACCGGGACTAGCGGGAGTCTTTACGAGCAGTACTTC. This codes for CATGTSGSLYEQYF.

This clone was detected once. The rearrangement joins TRBV28 to TRBJ2-1; 11 bases are shared with TRBD2. V dropped 5 bases and J dropped 5; count of bases not matched to a gene: 5. CDR3 length equals 15 residues. Germline values: CDR1 MDHEN, CDR2 SYDVKM. The CDR3 loop is CASSDLAGGHNEQFF. The DNA of the CDR3 is TGTGCCAGCAGTGACCTAGCGGGGGGCCACAATGAGCAGTTCTTC.

The chain links TRBV27 to TRBJ2-1; 7 nucleotides agree with TRBD2. The CDR3 is 16 residues long. Germline V gene data show CDR1 as MNHEY and CDR2 as SMNVEV (reference sequence). Trimming removed 5 bases from V and 2 bases from J; junction bases left unmatched: 9. The CDR3 region has the DNA TGTGCCAGCAGTAAGGCTAGCGGCTCGACCTACAATGAGCAGTTCTTC. This codes for CASSKASGSTYNEQFF.

The CDR3 protein is CAISEFGQGGNTEAFF. The CDR3 DNA follows: TGTGCCATCAGTGAGTTCGGACAGGGAGGAAACACTGAAGCTTTCTTT. This sequence joins TRBV10-3 and TRBJ1-1; TRBD1 matches 8 bases. The germline V gene encodes CDR1 ENHRY and CDR2 SYGVKD. The CDR3 is made up of 16 amino acids. J was trimmed by 2 bases and V by 1 base; bases with no gene match: 6.

Here the CDR3 DNA reads TGTGCCAGCTCACCATACTCCGGGACTAGCTACAATGAGCAGTTCTTC. It is translated as CASSPYSGTSYNEQFF. The chain recombines TRBV18 with TRBJ2-1; 8 bases agree with TRBD2. The CDR3 is 16 amino acids. The J segment lost 3 bases and the V segment lost 2 bases, leaving 6 bases of the junction unmatched. Germline lookup yields CDR1 KGHSH and CDR2 LQKENI.

V is TRBV18 and J is TRBJ1-5, with D perhaps TRBD1 (6 bases). CDR3 length: 15 amino acids. V gave up 0 bases and J gave up 0 bases, with 6 bases separating them. CDR1 is KGHSH, CDR2 LQKENI, per germline. CDR3 protein: CASSPPGASNQPQHF. CDR3 bases: TGTGCCAGCTCACCACCGGGGGCTAGCAATCAGCCCCAGCATTTT.

The chain is built from TRBV5-1 and TRBJ2-7; 9 bases are shared with TRBD2. The ends lost 1 base at V and 1 base at J; junction bases unmatched: 3. Germline CDR1 reads SGHRS; CDR2 reads YFSETQ. This CDR3 spans 15 amino acids. The CDR3 DNA reads TGCGCCAGCAGCTTGCAGACTAGCGGATCCTACGAGCAGTACTTC. It codes for CASSLQTSGSYEQYF.

The chain recombines TRBV14 with TRBJ1-1; the D gene is possibly TRBD1 (5 bases). The germline V and J ends were trimmed by 2 bases and 6 bases, with 13 bases remaining between them. The germline V gene encodes CDR1 SGHDN and CDR2 FVKESK. The CDR3 is 14 amino acids. The CDR3 region is CASSQTGLDAEAFF. The CDR3 bases are TGTGCCAGCAGCCAAACAGGTCTCGACGCTGAAGCTTTCTTT.

The rearrangement joins TRBV10-3 to TRBJ2-3; TRBD1 aligns across 11 bases. V lost 10 bases and J lost 4; bases outside the gene matches: 7. CDR3 length equals 14 residues. The germline CDR1 and CDR2 sequences are ENHRY and SYGVKD. The CDR3 reads CATRDRGTPDTQYF. CDR3 DNA: TGTGCCACCCGGGACAGGGGGACTCCAGATACGCAGTATTTT.

This chain connects TRBV10-3 to TRBJ1-6, with 10 bases lining up with TRBD1. Germline assignment: CDR1 ENHRY and CDR2 SYGVKD. J lost 5 bases, V lost 6 bases, and 1 base had no gene match. The CDR3 loop spans 14 amino acids. Here the CDR3 DNA reads TGTGCCATCAGCGGGACAGGGGATAATTCACCCCTCCACTTT. This encodes CAISGTGDNSPLHF.

For the CDR3, the DNA is TGTGCCAGCAGTTCGCCTGGGCCTGGGGAGCAGTTCTTC. Protein sequence: CASSSPGPGEQFF. J is TRBJ2-1 and V is TRBV6-6; no definite D call. V lost 4 bases, J lost 10 bases, and 14 bases lay in between. CDR1 is MNHNY and CDR2 is SVGAGI in the germline V gene (reference sequence). This CDR3 is 13 amino acids long.

The chain recombines TRBV6-5 with TRBJ1-2; TRBD1 matches at 8 bases. The CDR3 is 12 residues long. Germline assignment: CDR1 MNHEY and CDR2 SVGAGI. Unmatched junction bases numbered 3, after V lost 6 bases and J lost 6 bases. Written as DNA, the CDR3 is TGTGCCAGCAGACGGGACAGGCATGGCTACACCTTC. It encodes CASRRDRHGYTF.

The chain employs TRBV5-6 and TRBJ2-6, with D possibly being TRBD1 (5 bases). This CDR3 has 15 residues. Trimming pared 5 bases from V and 0 bases from J, leaving 9 bases between. Germline CDR1 SGHDT, CDR2 YYEEEE. CDR3 bases: TGTGCCAGCAGGACCACAGGCTCTGGGGCCAACGTCCTGACTTTC. Amino acid sequence: CASRTTGSGANVLTF.

The chain uses TRBV5-1 and TRBJ2-7; D is unresolved. CDR1 SGHRS and CDR2 YFSETQ come from the germline V gene. Trimming shortened V by 0 bases and J by 0 bases, and 10 bases separated the two germline ends. The CDR3 loop spans 15 amino acids. CDR3 in DNA: TGCGCCAGCAGCTTGGACGTAACAAGCTCCTACGAGCAGTACTTC. Protein product: CASSLDVTSSYEQYF.

The chain joins TRBV19 to TRBJ2-2, with D maybe TRBD1 (5 bases). The CDR3 has 16 amino acids. Germline loops: CDR1 LNHDA, CDR2 SQIVND (reference sequence). Between the trimmed V and J ends, which lost 11 bases and 6 bases, there was a span of 25 bases. The CDR3: CASYAPRTITPGELFF. The CDR3 nucleotides are TGTGCCTCCTATGCCCCACGGACAATCACCCCCGGGGAGCTGTTTTTT.

This chain connects TRBV19 to TRBJ1-2, with TRBD1 as a possible D gene (5 bases). Germline loops: CDR1 LNHDA, CDR2 SQIVND (reference sequence). Trimming stripped 8 bases from V and 0 bases from J, with 13 bases between. The CDR3 is 14 residues long. The CDR3, as DNA: TGTGCCAGTCGGGGGGGGACCCCTAACTATGGCTACACCTTC. It codes for CASRGGTPNYGYTF. Drawing the rest from reference TRBV19 and TRBJ1-2, the complete variable domain is DGGITQSPKYLFRKEGQNVTLSCEQNLNHDAMYWYRQDPGQGLRLIYYSQIVNDFQKGDIAEGYSVSREKKESFPLTVTSAQKNPTAFYLCASRGGTPNYGYTFGSGTRLTVV.